Listed here is a single TCR beta chain. It lacks a known antigen. Within one base of it there is no much larger clone, and no base qualities were kept. The CDR3 starts with the cysteine, ends with the phenylalanine, and has 17 residues. The only DNA kept is the CDR3, 51 bases in frame from the first base. CDR1 is given as LGHNA and CDR2 as YSLEER, both from the germline V gene. Clipping removes 0 bases from V and 2 bases from J, with 6 as the unmatched junction base count. The record originates from a study of blood T cells in healthy people across ages (dated by TCRdb to the mid-2010s). General notes on the study: Template switching captured roughly one uniquely barcoded TCR beta cDNA molecule per two T cells in model experiments. Age-related changes in TCR beta repertoire diversity were measured in the study by deep sequencing normalized with unique cDNA molecular identifiers. The donors were split into four age groups: young (average around 15 years), middle-aged (roughly 39), aged (more than 60) and long-lived (over 80). Donors of different ages were randomly distributed across sequencing lanes to avoid experimental bias. The study analyzed two additional independent replicas of 1 million unique cDNA reads from the same blood draw for two donors, one aged 18 to 29 and one aged 80 or older. Study-wide conclusions, independent of this receptor: Compared with the aged group, more naive CD4+ T cells, fewer expanded clones and increased TCR diversity were shown by the long-lived group, suggesting age selection. Because the CMV infection status of the donors was unknown, age-related changes in expanded clonotypes may potentially have been confounded. Observed TCR beta diversity per million T cells fell roughly linearly with age, and a significant reduction was already apparent by age around 40. Estimates of total diversity based on one million sequenced T cells were regarded as lower bounds and as underestimates. Conclusive comparison of naive and antigen-experienced compartments was prevented by the profiling of bulk unsorted PBMCs. Observed TCR beta diversity correlated strongly with the percentage of naive T cells measured by flow cytometry.

Libraries were constructed by 5' RACE. Reads for this sample came from an Illumina HiSeq 2500. A second PCR of roughly 7 to 11 cycles was run with a J-beta primer mix and a sample-barcoded 5' primer. Each TCR beta cDNA molecule received a unique molecular identifier from a template-switch 5' adaptor carrying 12 random nucleotides. At least 2.5 million CDR3-containing paired-end reads were obtained from each sample. First-strand cDNA was synthesized from all RNA with the Mint cDNA synthesis kit, primed by a TRBC-specific oligonucleotide. All cDNA was treated with uracil-DNA glycosylase and then went through a first 18-cycle PCR with the universal primers M1SS and BC2_uni_R. The paper's data handling went like this. For normalization, 1 million high-quality reads, each with a distinct molecular identifier, were randomly selected from each sample. Instead of being binned into consensus sequences, reads with shared molecular identifiers were discarded. MiTCR, set to a Q25 quality threshold and the strictest error-elimination algorithm, was used for CDR3 identification, clonotype clustering and error correction. A nonparametric unseen species model using Euler transformation provided a lower-bound estimate of total TCR beta diversity. In TCRdb, the public reads were trimmed at Q25 with fastp and aligned with MiXCR, with productive beta chains retained. One record per CDR3 amino acid sequence lists the most common genes and DNA. TCRdb assigned the V and J calls; the authors' analysis was not used. The sample includes approximately 670,000 distinct CDR3 sequences, with 35% to 50% observed a single time. The leading ten clones occupy about 30% of the sample.

Systemically healthy Caucasian individuals from Russia, roughly 40 in total and aged about 6 to 95 years, were included as donors. Approximately 9.7 milliliters of peripheral blood were drawn from each donor into EDTA-treated Vacutainer tubes. PBMCs were isolated by Ficoll-Paque density-gradient centrifugation, with at least 6 million obtained per sample. Trizol reagent was used to extract total RNA from PBMCs, with at least 5.5 micrograms per sample. For every donor, an aliquot of PBMCs went through flow cytometry to measure the percentages of naive CD45RAhigh/CD27high T cells. Material for sequencing was blood. This clonotype was obtained from an elderly man in good health. Rearrangement joined TRBV4-3 to TRBJ1-4, with 7 middle bases fitting TRBD1. CDR3 protein: CASSQDKQGRTNEKLFF. Read as DNA, the sequence is TGCGCCAGCAGCCAAGATAAACAGGGGAGGACTAATGAAAAACTGTTTTTT.